Detailed here is one T cell receptor beta chain. These data are taken from a study of blood T cell repertoires in COVID-19. Across the study: Samples came from the United States, Italy and Spain, spanning acute and convalescent COVID-19. The analysed material was cDNA or gDNA that came from T cells, B-cell-depleted T cells, or PBMCs.

As originally analysed: The authors estimated nucleated cell counts from reference gene primer amplification. Method: immunoSEQ multiplex PCR; TCRdb's copy keeps in-frame clones and lacks some. Clone size and the V and J calls come from that table; the DNA yielded D and trimming. Of more than 95,000 clones in the sample, roughly 90% are singletons; the top ten hold approximately 8.1%. Trimming pared 0 bases from V and 8 bases from J, leaving 9 bases between. The V gene's germline CDR1 is SGHNT and CDR2 YYREEE (reference sequence). The CDR3 consists of 12 residues. The TCR was taken from a man in his fifties or sixties with acute or convalescent COVID-19. The material sequenced was peripheral blood. The gene calls are TRBV5-4 and TRBJ2-7; D may be TRBD2 (6 bases). CDR3 bases: TGTGCCAGCAGCTTGGAAGGGACTCAGCAGTACTTC. As protein: CASSLEGTQQYF.